The clone carrying this T cell receptor beta chain was seen a few times. Next came a second PCR, run for about 7 to 12 cycles, which used a sample-barcoded 5' primer along with a J-beta primer mix. In TCRdb, the 5' RACE reads were re-called with MiXCR into one record per CDR3 protein. The table has fewer than 2,000,000 distinct CDR3 sequences, roughly 43% seen once; the top ten hold roughly 23%. The CDR3 is 13 residues long. The germline V gene encodes CDR1 LGHNT and CDR2 FRNRAP. V lost 1 base and J 9 bases, leaving 10 bases between the germline ends. The entry originates in a study of blood T cells in healthy people across ages.

This clonotype was sampled from a human donor in good health. Material: blood. V is TRBV12-5 and J is TRBJ1-5, with D unclear. This chain's CDR3 is CASGLDTSSPQHF. The CDR3 DNA reads as TGTGCTAGTGGTTTGGACACGAGCTCGCCCCAGCATTTT. Together with reference TRBV12-5 and TRBJ1-5, the CDR3 gives the full variable domain: DARVTQTPRHKVTEMGQEVTMRCQPILGHNTVFWYRQTMMQGLELLAYFRNRAPLDDSGMPKDRFSAEMPDATLATLKIQPSEPRDSAVYFCASGLDTSSPQHFGDGTRLSIL.